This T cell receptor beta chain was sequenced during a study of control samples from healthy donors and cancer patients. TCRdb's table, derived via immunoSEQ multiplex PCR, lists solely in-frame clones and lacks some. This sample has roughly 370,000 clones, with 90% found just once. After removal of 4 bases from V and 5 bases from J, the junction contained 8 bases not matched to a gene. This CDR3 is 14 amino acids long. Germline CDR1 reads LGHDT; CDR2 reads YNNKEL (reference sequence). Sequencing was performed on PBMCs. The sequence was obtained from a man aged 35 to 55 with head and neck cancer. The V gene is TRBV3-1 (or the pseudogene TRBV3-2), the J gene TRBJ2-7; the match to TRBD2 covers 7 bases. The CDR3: CASSLGGSSHEQYF. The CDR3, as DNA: TGTGCCAGCAGCCTCGGGGGGAGTAGTCACGAGCAGTACTTC.